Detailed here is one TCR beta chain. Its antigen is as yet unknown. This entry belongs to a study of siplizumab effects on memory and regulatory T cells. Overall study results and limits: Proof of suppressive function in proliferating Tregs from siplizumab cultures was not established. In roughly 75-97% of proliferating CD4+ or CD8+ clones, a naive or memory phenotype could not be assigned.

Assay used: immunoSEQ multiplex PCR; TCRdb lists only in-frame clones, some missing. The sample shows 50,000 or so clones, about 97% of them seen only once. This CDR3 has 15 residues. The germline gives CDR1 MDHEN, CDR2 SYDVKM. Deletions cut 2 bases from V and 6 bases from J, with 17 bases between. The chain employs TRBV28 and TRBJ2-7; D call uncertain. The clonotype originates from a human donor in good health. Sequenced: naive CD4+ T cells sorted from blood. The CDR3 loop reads CASSLGSHSSGEQYF. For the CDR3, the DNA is TGTGCCAGCAGTTTAGGATCCCACTCGTCGGGCGAGCAGTACTTC.